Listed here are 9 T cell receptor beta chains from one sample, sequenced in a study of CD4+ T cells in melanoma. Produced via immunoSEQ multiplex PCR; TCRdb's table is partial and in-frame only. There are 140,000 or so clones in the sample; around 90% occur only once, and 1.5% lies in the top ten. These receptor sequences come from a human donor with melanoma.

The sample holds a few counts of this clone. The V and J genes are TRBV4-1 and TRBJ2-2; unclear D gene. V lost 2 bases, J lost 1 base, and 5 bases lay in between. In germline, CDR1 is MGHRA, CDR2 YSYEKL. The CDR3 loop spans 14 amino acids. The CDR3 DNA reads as TGCGCCAGCAGCCAATTTCAGAACACCGGGGAGCTGTTTTTT. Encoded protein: CASSQFQNTGELFF.

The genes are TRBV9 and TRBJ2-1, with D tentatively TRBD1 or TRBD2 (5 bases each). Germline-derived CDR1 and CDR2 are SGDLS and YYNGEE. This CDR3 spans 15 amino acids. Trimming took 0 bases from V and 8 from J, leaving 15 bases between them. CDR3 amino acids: CASSVAEGWGDEQFF. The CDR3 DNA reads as TGTGCCAGCAGCGTAGCTGAGGGGTGGGGAGATGAGCAGTTCTTC.

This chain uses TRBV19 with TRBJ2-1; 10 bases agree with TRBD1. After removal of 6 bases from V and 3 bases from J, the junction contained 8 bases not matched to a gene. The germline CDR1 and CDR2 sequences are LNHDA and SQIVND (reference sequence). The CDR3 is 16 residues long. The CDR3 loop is CASRPDRDRGYNEQFF. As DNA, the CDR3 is TGTGCCAGTAGACCAGACAGGGACAGGGGCTACAATGAGCAGTTCTTC.

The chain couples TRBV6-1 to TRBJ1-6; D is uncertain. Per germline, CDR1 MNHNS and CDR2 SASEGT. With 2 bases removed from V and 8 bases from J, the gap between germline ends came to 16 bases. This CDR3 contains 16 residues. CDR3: CASSEFGRPDYSPLHF. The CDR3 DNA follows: TGTGCCAGCAGTGAATTCGGCCGGCCCGATTATTCACCCCTCCACTTT.

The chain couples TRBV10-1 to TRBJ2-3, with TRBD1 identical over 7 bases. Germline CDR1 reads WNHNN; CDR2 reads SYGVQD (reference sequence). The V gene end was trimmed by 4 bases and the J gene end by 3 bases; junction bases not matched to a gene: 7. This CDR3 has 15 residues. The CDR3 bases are TGCGCCAGCAGTGGTGGGACAGCCTCTACAGATACGCAGTATTTT. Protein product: CASSGGTASTDTQYF.

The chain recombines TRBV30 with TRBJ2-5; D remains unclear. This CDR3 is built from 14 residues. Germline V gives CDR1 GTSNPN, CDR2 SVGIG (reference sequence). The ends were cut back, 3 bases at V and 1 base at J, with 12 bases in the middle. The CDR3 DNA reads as TGTGCCTGGAGCCTTTGGTCCACCCAAGAGACCCAGTACTTC. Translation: CAWSLWSTQETQYF.

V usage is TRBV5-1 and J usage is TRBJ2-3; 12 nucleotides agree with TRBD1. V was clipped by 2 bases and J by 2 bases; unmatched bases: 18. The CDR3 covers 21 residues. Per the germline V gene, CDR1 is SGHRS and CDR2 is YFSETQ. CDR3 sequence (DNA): TGCGCCAGCAGCTTAAGAAGCGGAAGGGACAGGGGGCGACACTTCACAGATACGCAGTATTTT. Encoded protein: CASSLRSGRDRGRHFTDTQYF.

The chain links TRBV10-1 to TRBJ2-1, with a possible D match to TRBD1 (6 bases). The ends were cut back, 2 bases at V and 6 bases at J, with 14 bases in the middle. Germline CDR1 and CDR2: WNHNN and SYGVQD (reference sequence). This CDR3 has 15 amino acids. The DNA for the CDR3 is TGCGCCAGCAGTGAGGGCAGGGGAAGGAGCAATGAGCAGTTCTTC. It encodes CASSEGRGRSNEQFF.

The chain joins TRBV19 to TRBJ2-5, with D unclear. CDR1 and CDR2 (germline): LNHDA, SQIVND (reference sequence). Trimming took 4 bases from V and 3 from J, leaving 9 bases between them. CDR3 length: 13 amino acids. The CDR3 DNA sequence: TGTGCCAGTAGTAGAGGAGTCGAAGAGACCCAGTACTTC. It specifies CASSRGVEETQYF. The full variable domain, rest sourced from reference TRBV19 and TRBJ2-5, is DGGITQSPKYLFRKEGQNVTLSCEQNLNHDAMYWYRQDPGQGLRLIYYSQIVNDFQKGDIAEGYSVSREKKESFPLTVTSAQKNPTAFYLCASSRGVEETQYFGPGTRLLVL.